The clone carrying this T cell receptor beta chain has only a few counts. Per the germline V gene, CDR1 is MNHNS and CDR2 is SASEGT. The CDR3 runs to 17 residues. Losses at the gene ends were 0 bases for V and 0 bases for J; bases not matched to a gene: 5. The sample comes from a study of tumor T cells in aggressive B-cell lymphoma. Sequencing was performed with immunoSEQ multiplex PCR; in TCRdb, only in-frame clones are kept and a portion is missing. The repertoire holds about 2,800 clones, with approximately 91% as singletons. The sequencing sample was made of tumor tissue. V and J are TRBV6-1 and TRBJ2-4, with 7 bases that match TRBD1. This sequence originates from an adult with diffuse large B cell lymphoma. The CDR3 nucleotides are TGTGCCAGCAGTGAAGCTGAGGGGGCTTTAGCCAAAAACATTCAGTACTTC. The encoded protein is CASSEAEGALAKNIQYF.